Below, 3 T cell receptor beta chains from the same sample are listed, as sequenced in a study of graft-versus-host responses after intestinal transplantation (dated by TCRdb to 2020 to 2022). Libraries were prepared through the immunoSEQ multiplex PCR assay. TCRdb provides this immuneACCESS table in a form limited to in-frame rearrangements. Some clones are lacking; in checked studies, under half of them reflect an unresolved V gene, and why the rest are absent is not known. The sample table contains about 3,900 clones; only one count was recorded for roughly 85% of them. The top ten hold around 4.8% of the sample. To isolate intraepithelial and lamina propria lymphocytes from graft specimens, dithiothreitol, EDTA incubations and collagenase D digestion were used. The sequencing used ileum tissue, collected 662 days after intestinal transplant. The source is a human patient who received an intestinal transplant, so some T cells may come from the graft donor.

This chain uses TRBV18 with TRBJ1-4; unclear D gene. CDR1 and CDR2 from the germline V gene are KGHSH and LQKENI. Trimming took 4 bases from V and 13 from J, leaving 19 bases between them. There are 14 residues in the CDR3. The CDR3 region has the DNA TGTGCCAGCTCACTTTCACGAGAAAACCCGAGACTGTTTTTT. It translates to CASSLSRENPRLFF. Based on the CDR3 plus reference TRBV18 and TRBJ1-4, the full variable domain is NAGVMQNPRHLVRRRGQEARLRCSPMKGHSHVYWYRQLPEEGLKFMVYLQKENIIDESGMPKERFSAEFPKEGPSILRIQQVVRGDSAAYFCASSLSRENPRLFFGSGTQLSVL.

The chain is built from TRBV2 and TRBJ1-2, with no clear D. V shed 3 bases and J shed 2 bases, with 10 bases lying between them. This CDR3 is built from 14 residues. Germline V CDR1 and CDR2: SNHLY, FYNNEI. The CDR3 spells CASSETRMNYGYTF. The DNA of the CDR3 is TGTGCCAGCAGTGAGACACGGATGAACTATGGCTACACCTTC.

This chain links TRBV10-3 with TRBJ2-7; 11 bases align to TRBD1. Trimming at V came to 6 bases and at J to 7 bases, leaving 8 bases not matched to a gene. Germline loops: CDR1 ENHRY, CDR2 SYGVKD. The CDR3 has 14 residues. The CDR3 protein is CAIRGQGETGEQYF. The DNA of the CDR3 is TGTGCCATCAGGGGACAGGGGGAAACGGGGGAGCAGTACTTC.